This T cell receptor beta chain was captured by sequencing in a study of personalized T cell therapy for brain tumors (dated by TCRdb to the early 2020s). For context, the study as a whole: By uniting sequencing of tumor DNA/RNA and proteomic profiling via mass spectrometry, a proteogenomic approach pinpointed peptides restricted to the tumor.

This clone is labeled medium-sized (0.01 to 0.1%). The specificity of this receptor is unknown. No per-base quality is available; no much larger clone lies one base away. An RNeasy Mini Kit was used to extract RNA from the peptide-stimulated T cells, and the extracted RNA was used as input for TCR beta CDR3 sequencing. The immunoSEQ platform was used to perform TCR Vbeta CDR3 sequencing at survey-level resolution. The paper's processing steps were these. Analysis and compilation of the sequence results were done with immunoSEQ ANALYZER v3.0. TCRdb holds this immuneACCESS table with in-frame rearrangements only. Some clones are missing; in checked studies, unresolved V genes explain under half, and the rest has no known cause. The D gene and trimming were derived from the DNA, and the V and J assignments and clone size from that table. Here the sample has around 1,800 clones; less than 25% occur a single time. The ten biggest clones cover around 45% of the sample.

Ficoll density gradient centrifugation was used to isolate PBMCs, and IL-4 and GM-CSF were used to differentiate adherent monocytes into dendritic cells. Irradiated peptide-loaded DCs were co-cultured with non-adherent cells at a 1:10 ratio, with fresh peptide-loaded DCs used to restimulate the proliferating cells on day 7. IL-6, IL-7, IL-12 and IL-15 were used as culture cytokines for the first stimulation, IL-7 plus IL-2 for the second, and IL-2 alone for the third. The expanded cells that were used for TCR sequencing were subjected to cryopreservation. The TCR sequence derives from a human donor with medulloblastoma. The specimen was a T cell product expanded with peptides in culture.

The bases are TGTGCCAGCAGCTTCCCGACTAGCGGGGGAACCTCCTACGAGCAGTACTTC. Its coded protein is CASSFPTSGGTSYEQYF. The sequence joins TRBV7-9 to TRBJ2-7, and TRBD2 aligns with 12 junction nucleotides. The CDR3 goes from the cysteine to the phenylalanine over 17 residues. The sequence is cut down to CDR3 DNA, 51 bases in frame from base 1. In the germline V gene (reference sequence), CDR1 corresponds to SEHNR and CDR2 to FQNEAQ. V loses 3 bases at its end and J loses 0 bases; junction bases beyond the gene matches: 6.